The rows below give T cell receptor beta chains drawn from one sample of a study of T cell repertoires in cytomegalovirus infection. TCRdb ran MiXCR on the reads and lists one entry per CDR3 protein. Counted here are approximately 200,000 distinct CDR3 sequences, roughly 23% occurring once; the ten biggest clones make up about 18%. Source material: CD8+ T cells from PBMCs. The receptors shown here come from a human donor in good health (CMV status not recorded). Some clones in this sample may be carry-over from other donors' samples. Each CDR3 is given with its conserved first and last residue. The order of the fields is J gene, V gene, clone size, CDR3 protein. Clone size is not always given. Where it is, it says once, few, many or a class for expanded clones.

J: TRBJ1-1; V: TRBV7-9; size: many; CDR3: CASSDTQGSRPNTEAFF
J: TRBJ2-1; V: TRBV19; size: -; CDR3: CASSIGPPLAGDYNEQFF
J: TRBJ2-7; V: TRBV7-6; size: many; CDR3: CASSLALGTSYEQYF
J: TRBJ1-1; V: TRBV9; size: -; CDR3: CASSVGGETEAFF
J: TRBJ1-1; V: TRBV12-3/TRBV12-4; size: many; CDR3: CASTNGPITEAFF
J: TRBJ1-1; V: TRBV7-9; size: many; CDR3: CASSLDFGGTEAFF
J: TRBJ2-1; V: TRBV19; size: many; CDR3: CASSRAGWNEQFF
J: TRBJ1-1; V: TRBV7-2; size: -; CDR3: CASSSYISNTEAFF
J: TRBJ2-7; V: TRBV2; size: -; CDR3: CASSDGIGSYEQYF
J: TRBJ1-2; V: TRBV6-6; size: -; CDR3: CASSYSGTGVGYTF
J: TRBJ2-7; V: TRBV12-3/TRBV12-4; size: many; CDR3: CASSLAGRPYEQYF
J: TRBJ2-1; V: TRBV2; size: -; CDR3: CANSEEAGRYEQFF
J: TRBJ2-7; V: TRBV19; size: many; CDR3: CASGYVGESYEQYF
J: TRBJ2-5; V: TRBV12-3/TRBV12-4; size: many; CDR3: CASSLLGTRETQYF
J: TRBJ2-5; V: TRBV2; size: few; CDR3: CASSERWGLETQYF
J: TRBJ2-7; V: TRBV7-6; size: many; CDR3: CASSFLPESDEQYF
J: TRBJ2-5; V: TRBV2; size: many; CDR3: CASATRQGGETQYF
J: TRBJ1-2; V: TRBV6-1; size: -; CDR3: CASSGQGAGYGYTF
J: TRBJ2-7; V: TRBV12-3/TRBV12-4; size: few; CDR3: CASSLTGRDSYEQYF
J: TRBJ1-1; V: TRBV19; size: -; CDR3: CASSIVGTGFGTEAFF
J: TRBJ1-2; V: TRBV29-1; size: -; CDR3: CSVEDPYGYTF
J: TRBJ1-1; V: TRBV7-8; size: many; CDR3: CASSVGPNTEAFF
J: TRBJ2-7; V: TRBV28; size: -; CDR3: CASSYRLAPYEQYF
J: TRBJ1-5; V: TRBV12-3/TRBV12-4; size: many; CDR3: CASSSLGRGQPQHF
J: TRBJ2-5; V: TRBV2; size: few; CDR3: CASSESGAQETQYF
J: TRBJ1-1; V: TRBV19; size: medium-sized; CDR3: CASSIGPGTEAFF
J: TRBJ2-3; V: TRBV29-1; size: -; CDR3: CSGRTSSTDTQYF
J: TRBJ1-5; V: TRBV20-1; size: many; CDR3: CSANGVGQPQHF
J: TRBJ1-2; V: TRBV20-1; size: -; CDR3: CSAQDSRGYTF
J: TRBJ2-1; V: TRBV7-8; size: many; CDR3: CASRIGVARHFSYNEQFF
J: TRBJ2-7; V: TRBV7-6; size: few; CDR3: CASSPKGYEQYF
J: TRBJ2-7; V: TRBV9; size: -; CDR3: CASSDSPDQGNNEQYF
J: TRBJ2-3; V: TRBV28; size: -; CDR3: CASSQGLAGGFVQYF
J: TRBJ1-3; V: TRBV6-1; size: -; CDR3: CASSLTGGSGNTIYF
J: TRBJ2-7; V: TRBV7-8; size: medium-sized; CDR3: CASRERASLYEQYF
J: TRBJ2-1; V: TRBV19; size: many; CDR3: CASTGGALISSYNEQFF
J: TRBJ2-1; V: TRBV7-9; size: -; CDR3: CASRGDNEQFF
J: TRBJ2-6; V: TRBV2; size: -; CDR3: CASRVTGTAGANVLTF
J: TRBJ2-2; V: TRBV7-6; size: -; CDR3: CASSTPLQVPGELFF
J: TRBJ2-4; V: TRBV12-3/TRBV12-4; size: few; CDR3: CASSLYAGTNIQYF
J: TRBJ1-2; V: TRBV4-1; size: -; CDR3: CASSQTGDGYTF
J: TRBJ1-1; V: TRBV10-3; size: many; CDR3: CASRTAGNTEAFF
J: TRBJ1-2; V: TRBV19; size: many; CDR3: CASSMAVRTNYGYTF
J: TRBJ2-3; V: TRBV7-8; size: many; CDR3: CASSLVLRKHTDTQYF
J: TRBJ2-2; V: TRBV7-8; size: few; CDR3: CASSLGLVGRVNTGELFF
J: TRBJ1-1; V: TRBV5-4; size: many; CDR3: CASSLGGEAFF
J: TRBJ2-7; V: TRBV20-1; size: -; CDR3: CSARSMGQNSYEQYF
J: TRBJ2-3; V: TRBV28; size: few; CDR3: CASSLAGLSTDTQYF
J: TRBJ2-3; V: TRBV7-8; size: many; CDR3: CASSHGVANTDTQYF
J: TRBJ2-7; V: TRBV20-1; size: once; CDR3: CSARSGTGPYEQYF
J: TRBJ1-2; V: TRBV28; size: many; CDR3: CASSPPGQGYGYTF
J: TRBJ2-3; V: TRBV6-1; size: many; CDR3: CASSNSGGAADTQYF